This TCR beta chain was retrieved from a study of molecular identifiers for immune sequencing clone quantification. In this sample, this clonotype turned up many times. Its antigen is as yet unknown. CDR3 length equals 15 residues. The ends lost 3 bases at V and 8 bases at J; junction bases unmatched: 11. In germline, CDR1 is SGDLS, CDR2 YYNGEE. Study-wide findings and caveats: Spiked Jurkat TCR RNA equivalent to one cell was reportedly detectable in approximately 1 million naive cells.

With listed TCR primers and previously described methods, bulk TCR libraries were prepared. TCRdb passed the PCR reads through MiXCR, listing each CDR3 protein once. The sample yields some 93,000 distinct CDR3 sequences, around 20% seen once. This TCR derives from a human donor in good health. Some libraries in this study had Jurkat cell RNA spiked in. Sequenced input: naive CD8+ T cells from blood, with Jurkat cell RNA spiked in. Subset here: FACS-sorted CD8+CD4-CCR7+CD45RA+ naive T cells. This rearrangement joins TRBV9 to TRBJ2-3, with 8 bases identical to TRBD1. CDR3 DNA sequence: TGTGCCAGCAGCGGTTCCGGGACAGGTCTGGGTACGCAGTATTTT. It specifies CASSGSGTGLGTQYF.